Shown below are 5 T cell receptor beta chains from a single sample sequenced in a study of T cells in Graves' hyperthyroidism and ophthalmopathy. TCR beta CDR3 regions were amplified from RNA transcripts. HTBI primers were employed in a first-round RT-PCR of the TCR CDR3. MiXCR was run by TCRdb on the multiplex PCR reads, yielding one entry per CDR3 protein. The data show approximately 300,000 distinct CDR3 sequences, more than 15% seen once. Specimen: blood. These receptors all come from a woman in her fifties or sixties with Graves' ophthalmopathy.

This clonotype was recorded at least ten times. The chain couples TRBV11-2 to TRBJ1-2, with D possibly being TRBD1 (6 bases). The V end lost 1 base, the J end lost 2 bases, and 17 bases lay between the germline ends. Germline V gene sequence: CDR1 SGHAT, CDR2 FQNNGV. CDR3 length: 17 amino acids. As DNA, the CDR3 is TGTGCCAGCAGCTTAGTGCCAGGGGCCCATTTCAACTATGGCTACACCTTC. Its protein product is CASSLVPGAHFNYGYTF. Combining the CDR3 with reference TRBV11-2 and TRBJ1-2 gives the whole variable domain EAGVAQSPRYKIIEKRQSVAFWCNPISGHATLYWYQQILGQGPKLLIQFQNNGVVDDSQLPKDRFSAERLKGVDSTLKIQPAKLEDSAVYLCASSLVPGAHFNYGYTFGSGTRLTVV.

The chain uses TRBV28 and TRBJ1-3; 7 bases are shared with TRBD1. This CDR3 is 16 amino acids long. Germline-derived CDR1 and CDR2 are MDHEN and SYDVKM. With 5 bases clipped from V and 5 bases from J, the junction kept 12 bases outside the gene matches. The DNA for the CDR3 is TGTGCCAGCAGTCCCCATATGACAGGGTCACGAAACACCATATATTTT. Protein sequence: CASSPHMTGSRNTIYF.

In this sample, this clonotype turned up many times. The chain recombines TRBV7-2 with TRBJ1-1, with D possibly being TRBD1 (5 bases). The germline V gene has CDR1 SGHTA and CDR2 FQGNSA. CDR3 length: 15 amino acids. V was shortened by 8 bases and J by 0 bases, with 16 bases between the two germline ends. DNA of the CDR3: TGTGCCAGCGTAAAGGGACGGAGGATGAACACTGAAGCTTTCTTT. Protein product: CASVKGRRMNTEAFF.

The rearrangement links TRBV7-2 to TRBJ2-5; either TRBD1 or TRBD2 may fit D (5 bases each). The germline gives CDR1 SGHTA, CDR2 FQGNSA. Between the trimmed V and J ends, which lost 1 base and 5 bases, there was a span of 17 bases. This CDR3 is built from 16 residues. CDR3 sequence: CASSLGLGVMWETQYF. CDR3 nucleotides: TGTGCCAGCAGCTTAGGTCTGGGGGTCATGTGGGAGACCCAGTACTTC.

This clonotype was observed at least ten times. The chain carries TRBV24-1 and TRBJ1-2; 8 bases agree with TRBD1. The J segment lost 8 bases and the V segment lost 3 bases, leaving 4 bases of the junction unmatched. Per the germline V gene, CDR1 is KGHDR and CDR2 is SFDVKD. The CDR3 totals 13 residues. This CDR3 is CATSDQGARGYTF. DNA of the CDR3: TGTGCCACCAGTGATCAGGGGGCGAGAGGCTACACCTTC.